These 2 T cell receptor beta chains originate from one sample sequenced in a study of T cell repertoires in MIS-A myocarditis. The assay was immunoSEQ multiplex PCR, and TCRdb's table has in-frame clones only and misses some. The sample holds more than 14,000 clones, around 70% seen once. The sequenced sample was left ventricle heart tissue obtained at autopsy. These TCRs come from a young man with fulminant myocarditis from multisystem inflammatory syndrome in adults (MIS-A) after COVID-19.

The chain carries TRBV6-5 and TRBJ1-1; TRBD1 is a possible D gene (6 bases). CDR3 length: 14 amino acids. V lost 8 bases and J 1 base, leaving 14 bases between the germline ends. Looked up from germline, CDR1 is MNHEY and CDR2 is SVGAGI. CDR3 residues: CASSRGHQNTEAFF. The CDR3 DNA reads as TGTGCCAGCTCCAGGGGACACCAGAACACTGAAGCTTTCTTT.

CDR3 DNA sequence: TGTGCCTCCAAGGTAGGCAACTATGGCTACACCTTC. Protein product: CASKVGNYGYTF. The chain links TRBV19 to TRBJ1-2; no definite D call. Germline values: CDR1 LNHDA, CDR2 SQIVND (reference sequence). This CDR3 has 12 residues. The V gene lost 11 bases and the J gene lost 2 bases, with 12 bases spanning the gap.